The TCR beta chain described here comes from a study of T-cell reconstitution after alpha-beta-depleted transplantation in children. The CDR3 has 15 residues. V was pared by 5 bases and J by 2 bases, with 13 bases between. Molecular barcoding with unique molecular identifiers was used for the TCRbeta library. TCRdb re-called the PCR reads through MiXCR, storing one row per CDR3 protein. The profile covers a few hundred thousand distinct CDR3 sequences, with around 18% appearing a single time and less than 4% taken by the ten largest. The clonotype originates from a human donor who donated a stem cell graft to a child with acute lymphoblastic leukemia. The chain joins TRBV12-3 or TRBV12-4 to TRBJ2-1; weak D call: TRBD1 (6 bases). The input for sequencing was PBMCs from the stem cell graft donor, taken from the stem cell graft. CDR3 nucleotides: TGTGCCAGCAGTCCTCGGGACAAAGCCTACAATGAGCAGTTCTTC. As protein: CASSPRDKAYNEQFF.